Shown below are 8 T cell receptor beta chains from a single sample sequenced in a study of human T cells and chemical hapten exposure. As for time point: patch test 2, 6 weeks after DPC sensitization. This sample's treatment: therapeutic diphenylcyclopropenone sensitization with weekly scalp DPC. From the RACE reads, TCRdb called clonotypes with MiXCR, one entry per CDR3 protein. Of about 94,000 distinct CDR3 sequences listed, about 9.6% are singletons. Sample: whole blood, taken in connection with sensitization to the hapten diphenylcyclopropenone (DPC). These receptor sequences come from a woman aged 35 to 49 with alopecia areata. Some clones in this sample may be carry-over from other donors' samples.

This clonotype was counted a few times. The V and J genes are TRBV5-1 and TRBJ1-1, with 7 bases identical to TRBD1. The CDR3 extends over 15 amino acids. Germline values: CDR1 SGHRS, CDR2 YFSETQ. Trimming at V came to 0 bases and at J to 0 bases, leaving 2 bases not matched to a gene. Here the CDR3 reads CASSLVGQLNTEAFF. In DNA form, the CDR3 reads TGCGCCAGCAGCTTGGTGGGACAGCTGAACACTGAAGCTTTCTTT.

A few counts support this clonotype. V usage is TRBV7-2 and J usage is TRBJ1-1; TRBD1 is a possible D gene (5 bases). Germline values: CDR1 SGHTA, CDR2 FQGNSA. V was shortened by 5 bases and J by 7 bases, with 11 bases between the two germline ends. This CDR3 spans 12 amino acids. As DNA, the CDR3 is TGTGCCAGCAGCACTAATGGGGGTGAAGCTTTCTTT. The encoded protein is CASSTNGGEAFF.

CDR3 residues: CASSYILAGGDNEQFF. CDR3 sequence (DNA): TGTGCCAGCAGCTACATCCTAGCGGGAGGTGACAATGAGCAGTTCTTC. The chain is built from TRBV7-9 and TRBJ2-1, with 11 bases fitting TRBD2. CDR3 length: 16 amino acids. Germline V gene sequence: CDR1 SEHNR, CDR2 FQNEAQ (reference sequence). V was clipped by 4 bases and J by 5 bases; unmatched bases: 7.

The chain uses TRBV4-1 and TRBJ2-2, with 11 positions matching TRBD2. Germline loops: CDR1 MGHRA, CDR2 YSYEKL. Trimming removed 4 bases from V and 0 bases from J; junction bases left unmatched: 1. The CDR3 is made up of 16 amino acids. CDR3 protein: CASSRLAGTNTGELFF. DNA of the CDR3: TGCGCCAGCAGCCGACTAGCGGGAACGAACACCGGGGAGCTGTTTTTT.

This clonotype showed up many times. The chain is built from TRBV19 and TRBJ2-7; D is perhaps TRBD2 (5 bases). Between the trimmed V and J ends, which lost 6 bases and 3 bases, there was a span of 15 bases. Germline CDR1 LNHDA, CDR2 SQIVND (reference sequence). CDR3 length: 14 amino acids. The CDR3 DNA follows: TGTGCCAGTAGCACCCGGGAAGGGATCTACGAGCAGTACTTC. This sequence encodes CASSTREGIYEQYF.

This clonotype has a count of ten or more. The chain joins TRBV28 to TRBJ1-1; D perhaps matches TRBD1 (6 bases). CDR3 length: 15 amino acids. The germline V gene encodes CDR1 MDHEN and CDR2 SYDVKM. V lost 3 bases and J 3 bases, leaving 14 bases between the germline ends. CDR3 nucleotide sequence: TGTGCCAGCAGTTTCACCTCGGCAGGGGACACTGAAGCTTTCTTT. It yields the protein CASSFTSAGDTEAFF.

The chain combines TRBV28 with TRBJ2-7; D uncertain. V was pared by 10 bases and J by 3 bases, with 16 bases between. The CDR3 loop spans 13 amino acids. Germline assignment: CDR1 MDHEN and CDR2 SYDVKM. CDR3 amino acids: CATEGQANYEQYF. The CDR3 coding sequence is TGTGCCACCGAAGGGCAGGCCAACTACGAGCAGTACTTC.

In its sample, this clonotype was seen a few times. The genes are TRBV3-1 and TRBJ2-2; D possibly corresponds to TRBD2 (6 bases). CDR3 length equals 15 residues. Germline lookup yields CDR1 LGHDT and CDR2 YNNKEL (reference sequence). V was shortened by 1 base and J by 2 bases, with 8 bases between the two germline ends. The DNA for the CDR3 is TGTGCCAGCAGCCAAGGGACTATCAACACCGGGGAGCTGTTTTTT. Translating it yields CASSQGTINTGELFF. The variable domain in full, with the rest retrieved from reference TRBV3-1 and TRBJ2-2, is DTAVSQTPKYLVTQMGNDKSIKCEQNLGHDTMYWYKQDSKKFLKIMFSYNNKELIINETVPNRFSPKSPDKAHLNLHINSLELGDSAVYFCASSQGTINTGELFFGEGSRLTVL.